The present TCR beta chain was sequenced within a study of T cell responses to AZD1222 COVID-19 vaccine. The table lists this clone with a count of one. This table comes from immunoSEQ multiplex PCR, and its TCRdb copy is limited to in-frame clones, with some not included. The sample shows about 100,000 clones, approximately 89% of them seen only once. From germline, CDR1 is MGHDK and CDR2 SYGVNS. V dropped 9 bases and J dropped 3 bases, with 12 bases sitting between them. CDR3 length: 13 amino acids. Doses given second, at about 4 or about 12 weeks, were pooled. V usage is TRBV25-1 and J usage is TRBJ1-3; D is ambiguous. The sequencing used peripheral blood, collected 28 days after the second AZD1222 dose. The TCR comes from an adult who received the AZD1222 COVID-19 vaccine. The CDR3 nucleotides are TGTGCCAGTCATGCCGGCGGTGGAAACACCATATATTTT. Translation: CASHAGGGNTIYF.